This T cell receptor (beta chain) appears in the sequencing data of a study of blood T cell repertoires in COVID-19. About the study: Whether acute or convalescent, the COVID-19 samples came from the United States, Italy and Spain. The analysed material was cDNA or gDNA that came from T cells, B-cell-depleted T cells, or PBMCs.

The CDR3 sequence is 15 residues long. The trim removed 3 bases at V and 7 bases at J, leaving 8 bases unmatched. CDR1 SGHVS and CDR2 FQNEAQ come from the germline V gene. Original methodology: Estimation of nucleated cell counts was performed using reference gene primer amplification. The data were produced by immunoSEQ multiplex PCR, yet TCRdb's version contains in-frame clones alone and is incomplete. Clone size and the V and J calls come from that table; the DNA yielded D and trimming. Of some 110,000 clones in the sample, around nine tenths were seen once. The sample comprised peripheral blood. The receptor's source is a middle-aged man with acute or convalescent COVID-19. The chain links TRBV7-8 to TRBJ2-1; TRBD1 agrees at 8 bases. CDR3 DNA sequence: TGTGCCAGCAGCTTGCGGGACAGGACGAAAAATGAGCAGTTCTTC. It yields the protein CASSLRDRTKNEQFF.